This TCR beta chain stems from a study of tissue T cells after allogeneic stem cell transplantation. As concerns this clone: Its specificity is not known. Gene names follow the mouse nomenclature.

This sample's time point: mouse harvest day 7 after allogeneic transplant. Tail vein injection delivered 10^7 T-cell-depleted bone marrow cells and 10^6 splenic CD5+ T cells. This mouse GVHD model was MHC-mismatched B6 to BALB/c, profiled day 7 or 14. Study results and caveats: Which tissue TCRs were alloreactive or antigen-specific was not determined. Some clones might be persisting host cells.

The assay was immunoSEQ multiplex PCR, and TCRdb's table has in-frame clones only and misses some. This table holds 6,500 to 7,500 clones, under 50% found once. This TCR came from a female BALB/c mouse given C57BL/6 T cells with graft-versus-host disease after an allogeneic hematopoietic cell transplant. The sequenced material came from gut tissue.

Partial CDR3 DNA: TGTGCCAGCAGTGATGCGACTGGCTATGCTGAGCAGTTC. Translation gives CASSDATGYAEQF. The whole CDR3 protein reads CASSDATGYAEQFF. The V gene is TRBV13-3, the J gene TRBJ2-1; a weak D match, TRBD2 (6 bases). The observed sequence ends 1 residue before the CDR3 terminus, with the missing tail filled in from the germline J gene. Trimming removed 0 bases from V and 3 bases from J, with 7 bases in between. The CDR3 totals 14 residues. The germline V gene has CDR1 NNHDY and CDR2 SYVADS.